Detailed here is one T cell receptor beta chain. The sample is drawn from a study of T-cell reconstitution after alpha-beta-depleted transplantation in children. Between the trimmed V and J ends, which lost 1 base and 4 bases, there was a span of 15 bases. The CDR3 has 16 amino acids. Looked up from germline, CDR1 is SGHTA and CDR2 is FQGTGA. Unique molecular identifiers were used to barcode this TCRbeta library. TCRdb analysed the PCR reads with MiXCR anew, one entry per CDR3 protein. The data show more than 550,000 distinct CDR3 sequences, 10% seen once. The genes are TRBV7-3 and TRBJ2-3, with D hard to call. Sequenced material: PBMCs from the stem cell graft donor, taken from the stem cell graft. The TCR originated in a human donor who donated a stem cell graft to a child with acute myeloid leukemia. The CDR3 DNA reads TGTGCCAGCAGCTTAAATGCTCGCGGATTATCAGATACGCAGTATTTT. Its translation is CASSLNARGLSDTQYF.